This T cell receptor beta chain derives from a study of blood T cells in healthy people across ages. Next came a second PCR, run for about 7 to 12 cycles, which used a sample-barcoded 5' primer along with a J-beta primer mix. TCRdb passed the 5' RACE reads through MiXCR, listing each CDR3 protein once. The table lists about 830,000 distinct CDR3 sequences, approximately 67% of them singletons. Per germline, CDR1 MNHEY and CDR2 SVGAGI. The V and J ends lost 4 bases and 2 bases respectively, with 12 bases between them. The CDR3 is made up of 14 amino acids. The chain employs TRBV6-5 and TRBJ2-7; a weak D match, TRBD1 (6 bases). This receptor was obtained from a young man in good health. The sample comprised blood. In DNA form, the CDR3 reads TGTGCCAGCAGTTCGGACAGCGGACCCTACGAGCAGTACTTC. This sequence encodes CASSSDSGPYEQYF.